This passage covers 32 T cell receptor beta chains from one sample sequenced in a study of cytomegalovirus exposure and HLA in healthy donors. The PCR made use of 60 Vbeta and 13 Jbeta primers. The method was immunoSEQ multiplex PCR; TCRdb's version includes in-frame clones alone and lacks a portion of them. The sample shows over 150,000 clones, roughly four fifths of them seen only once. What was sequenced was PBMCs. These receptors all come from a man aged 50-59 years in good health and CMV-seropositive.

This chain links TRBV9 with TRBJ2-7, with D maybe TRBD1 (6 bases). The length of the CDR3 is 14 residues. Germline V gene data show CDR1 as SGDLS and CDR2 as YYNGEE. The ends were cut back, 3 bases at V and 3 bases at J, with 13 bases in the middle. CDR3 region: CASSGGTPFYEQYF. CDR3 bases: TGTGCCAGCAGCGGGGGGACACCCTTCTACGAGCAGTACTTC. Full variable domain (rest looked up from reference TRBV9 and TRBJ2-7): DSGVTQTPKHLITATGQRVTLRCSPRSGDLSVYWYQQSLDQGLQFLIQYYNGEERAKGNILERFSAQQFPDLHSELNLSSLELGDSALYFCASSGGTPFYEQYFGPGTRLTVT.

The chain combines TRBV7-6 with TRBJ2-3; 11 bases line up with TRBD2. CDR1 is SGHVS and CDR2 is FNYEAQ in the germline V gene. Losses at the gene ends were 1 base for V and 8 bases for J; bases not matched to a gene: 2. CDR3 length: 14 amino acids. CDR3: CASSLGTSGSTQYF. CDR3 in DNA: TGTGCCAGCAGCTTAGGGACTAGCGGGTCTACGCAGTATTTT.

This clone appeared a single time. The chain uses TRBV7-2 and TRBJ1-1; 8 bases are shared with TRBD1. Germline assignment: CDR1 SGHTA and CDR2 FQGNSA. Unmatched junction bases numbered 11, after V lost 5 bases and J lost 6 bases. The length of the CDR3 is 15 residues. Here the CDR3 DNA reads TGTGCCAGCAGCCCCCAGGCAGGGGGCATGGCTGAAGCTTTCTTT. Translation: CASSPQAGGMAEAFF.

The V and J genes are TRBV30 and TRBJ2-1; 10 bases fit TRBD2. The germline V gene has CDR1 GTSNPN and CDR2 SVGIG (reference sequence). This CDR3 contains 16 residues. The V segment lost 1 base and the J segment 5 bases; nucleotides outside the gene matches: 8. The CDR3 coding sequence is TGTGCCTGGAGTGGGATGTCAGCGGGAGGGAACAATGAGCAGTTCTTC. The encoded protein is CAWSGMSAGGNNEQFF.

V usage is TRBV5-6 and J usage is TRBJ1-2; 9 bases line up with TRBD1. V was pared by 4 bases and J by 5 bases, with 9 bases of the junction left unmatched. This CDR3 is 15 amino acids long. Germline values: CDR1 SGHDT, CDR2 YYEEEE. The CDR3 sequence is CASSERDRESYGYTF. In DNA form, the CDR3 reads TGTGCCAGCAGCGAGAGGGACAGGGAATCGTATGGCTACACCTTC. Combining the CDR3 with reference TRBV5-6 and TRBJ1-2 gives the whole variable domain DAGVTQSPTHLIKTRGQQVTLRCSPKSGHDTVSWYQQALGQGPQFIFQYYEEEERQRGNFPDRFSGHQFPNYSSELNVNALLLGDSALYLCASSERDRESYGYTFGSGTRLTVV.

This clone was seen a handful of times. The chain links TRBV9 to TRBJ2-1; possible D gene TRBD2, 6 bases. This CDR3 has 17 amino acids. Germline-derived CDR1 and CDR2 are SGDLS and YYNGEE. V lost 0 bases, J lost 1 base, and 14 bases lay in between. CDR3 region: CASSVATREISYNEQFF. In DNA form, the CDR3 reads TGTGCCAGCAGCGTAGCTACTCGGGAGATTTCCTACAATGAGCAGTTCTTC.

The chain joins TRBV5-4 to TRBJ1-4, with D possibly matching TRBD1 (5 bases). Trimming took off 4 bases at V and 8 bases at J, with 12 bases between the two ends. This CDR3 spans 13 amino acids. The germline gives CDR1 SGHNT, CDR2 YYREEE (reference sequence). CDR3 amino acids: CASSLGGDEKLFF. The CDR3, as DNA: TGTGCCAGCAGCCTTGGAGGGGACGAAAAACTGTTTTTT.

The J gene is TRBJ2-2, the V gene TRBV11-3; TRBD1 aligns across 8 bases. Germline-derived CDR1 and CDR2 are SGHNT and YENEEA. The junction had 8 bases not matched to a gene; V was cut back by 9 bases and J by 5 bases. The CDR3 runs 14 residues. In nucleotides, the CDR3 is TGTGCCAGTCAGGGGGCATCCGGGACCGGGGAGCTGTTTTTT. Protein: CASQGASGTGELFF.

Here the CDR3 DNA reads TGCGCCAGCAGTCAACCCCCGTCACAGGGGCCGCTCACAGATACGCAGTATTTT. Residues: CASSQPPSQGPLTDTQYF. The chain recombines TRBV23-1 with TRBJ2-3, with 7 bases aligning to TRBD1. TRBV23-1 carries the ORF label, with uncertain function. The V and J ends lost 2 bases and 2 bases, in that order; junction bases with no gene match: 13. There are 18 residues in the CDR3.

The chain employs TRBV30 and TRBJ1-5, with D unresolved. Germline assignment: CDR1 GTSNPN and CDR2 SVGIG (reference sequence). The V end was cut by 2 bases, the J end by 1 base, with 6 bases between. The CDR3 is 13 residues long. The CDR3, as DNA: TGTGCCTGGAGTAAGGAGAGCAATCAGCCCCAGCATTTT. Translated, it gives CAWSKESNQPQHF. Using reference TRBV30 and TRBJ1-5 for the parts outside the CDR3, the full variable domain is SQTIHQWPATLVQPVGSPLSLECTVEGTSNPNLYWYRQAAGRGLQLLFYSVGIGQISSEVPQNLSASRPQDRQFILSSKKLLLSDSGFYLCAWSKESNQPQHFGDGTRLSIL.

V usage is TRBV5-4 and J usage is TRBJ1-1, with 9 bases lining up with TRBD1. The CDR3 runs 15 residues. V trimming: 7 bases; J trimming: 4 bases; junction bases outside the gene matches: 11. Per the germline V gene, CDR1 is SGHNT and CDR2 is YYREEE (reference sequence). The CDR3 loop reads CASFTGGTGTTEAFF. The CDR3 coding sequence is TGTGCCAGCTTCACAGGGGGGACAGGGACCACTGAAGCTTTCTTT. Using reference TRBV5-4 and TRBJ1-1 for the parts outside the CDR3, the full variable domain is ETGVTQSPTHLIKTRGQQVTLRCSSQSGHNTVSWYQQALGQGPQFIFQYYREEENGRGNFPPRFSGLQFPNYSSELNVNALELDDSALYLCASFTGGTGTTEAFFGQGTRLTVV.

The chain joins TRBV4-3 to TRBJ2-5; maybe TRBD1 (5 bases). V was pared by 0 bases and J by 5 bases, with 13 bases between. This CDR3 region has 15 residues. Germline-derived CDR1 and CDR2 are LGHNA and YSLEER. For the CDR3, the DNA is TGCGCCAGCAGCCAAGAAGACAGCGCCAGGGAGACCCAGTACTTC. Translated, it gives CASSQEDSARETQYF.

The chain links TRBV10-1 to TRBJ1-3; unclear D gene. The V gene lost 5 bases and the J gene lost 5 bases, with 16 bases spanning the gap. Germline loops: CDR1 WNHNN, CDR2 SYGVQD (reference sequence). CDR3 length equals 15 residues. The CDR3 coding sequence is TGCGCCAGCAGTTCGGACTGTTATGGGAGAAACACCATATATTTT. Protein sequence: CASSSDCYGRNTIYF.

Details on this clone: The sample holds other DNA sequences that translate to the same CDR3. The rearrangement links TRBV28 to TRBJ1-5; 8 positions match TRBD1. Germline V gives CDR1 MDHEN, CDR2 SYDVKM. With V trimmed by 6 bases and J by 5 bases, 9 bases remained unmatched. This CDR3 is 15 amino acids long. This CDR3 is CASSLGGQGDQPQHF. The CDR3, as DNA: TGTGCCAGCAGCTTGGGAGGACAGGGCGATCAGCCCCAGCATTTT.

This clone was detected only once. The gene calls are TRBV10-2 and TRBJ2-1; TRBD2 is a possible D gene (6 bases). V gave up 0 bases and J gave up 7 bases, with 16 bases separating them. Germline CDR1 and CDR2: WSHSY and SAAADI. This CDR3 is 16 amino acids long. CDR3 region: CASSESEGMVKNEQFF. CDR3 bases: TGCGCCAGCAGTGAGTCGGAGGGGATGGTTAAGAATGAGCAGTTCTTC.

The CDR3 here is CASSLQGVSYEQYF. The CDR3, as DNA: TGTGCCAGCAGCTTGCAAGGGGTCTCCTACGAGCAGTACTTC. V and J are TRBV5-4 and TRBJ2-7, with a weak D call TRBD1 (5 bases). The V end was cut by 1 base, the J end by 0 bases, with 8 bases between. CDR3 size: 14 residues. Germline lookup yields CDR1 SGHNT and CDR2 YYREEE (reference sequence).

As for this clone: Distinct nucleotide sequences in the sample also encode this CDR3. This chain links TRBV19 with TRBJ2-5, with D unresolved. Germline V gene lookup returns CDR1 LNHDA and CDR2 SQIVND (reference sequence). The CDR3 is 11 amino acids. The V gene lost 4 bases and the J gene lost 5 bases, with 5 bases spanning the gap. CDR3 loop: CASSTGETQYF. CDR3 DNA sequence: TGTGCCAGTAGTACCGGGGAGACCCAGTACTTC.

Comments on this clone: A read error may account for a junction end that differs from germline. The chain combines TRBV18 with TRBJ2-5; 7 bases match TRBD1. Germline V CDR1 and CDR2: KGHSH, LQKENI. The CDR3 is made up of 13 amino acids. The CDR3 region is CANSPGTEETQYF. In nucleotides, the CDR3 is TGTGCCAACTCACCAGGGACAGAAGAGACCCAGTACTTC. The entire variable domain, with the rest obtained from reference TRBV18 and TRBJ2-5, is as follows: NAGVMQNPRHLVRRRGQEARLRCSPMKGHSHVYWYRQLPEEGLKFMVYLQKENIIDESGMPKERFSAEFPKEGPSILRIQQVVRGDSAAYFCANSPGTEETQYFGPGTRLLVL.

The rearrangement joins TRBV15 to TRBJ1-6; D is possibly TRBD1 (6 bases). Germline assignment: CDR1 LNHNV and CDR2 YYDKDF (reference sequence). This CDR3 spans 13 amino acids. Trimming cost V 8 bases and J 6 bases, with 11 bases left between them. CDR3 loop: CATSTGLNSPLHF. As DNA, the CDR3 is TGTGCCACCTCGACAGGCCTTAATTCACCCCTCCACTTT.

This clone showed up just once. V gene TRBV20-1 combines with J gene TRBJ2-1, with D maybe TRBD2 (5 bases). Germline lookup yields CDR1 DFQATT and CDR2 SNEGSKA (reference sequence). V shed 4 bases and J shed 9 bases, with 7 bases lying between them. The CDR3 is made up of 10 amino acids. The CDR3 nucleotides read TGCAGTGCTACTGAGGGTGAGCAGTTCTTC. Its protein product is CSATEGEQFF.

V and J are TRBV14 and TRBJ1-2, with 8 bases aligning to TRBD1. The CDR3 is 13 residues long. Germline trimming cut 5 bases from V and 5 bases from J; bases unmatched to any gene: 4. Germline V gene data show CDR1 as SGHDN and CDR2 as FVKESK. The CDR3 loop is CASSEGQEYGYTF. CDR3 nucleotide sequence: TGTGCCAGCAGCGAGGGACAGGAATATGGCTACACCTTC.

The V gene is TRBV7-3, the J gene TRBJ2-2, with D perhaps TRBD2 (5 bases). This CDR3 region has 16 residues. Germline-derived CDR1 and CDR2 are SGHTA and FQGTGA. V was clipped by 1 base and J by 1 base, with 10 bases between them. CDR3 region: CASSLKRAENTGELFF. The CDR3 DNA sequence: TGTGCCAGCAGCTTAAAGCGAGCGGAGAACACCGGGGAGCTGTTTTTT.

The chain has TRBV5-4 and TRBJ2-7, with D maybe TRBD1 (6 bases). V lost 0 bases and J lost 3, with 10 bases in between. Germline V gene data show CDR1 as SGHNT and CDR2 as YYREEE (reference sequence). This CDR3 is built from 14 residues. In DNA, the CDR3 is TGTGCCAGCAGCTTGGGCGTAGGGGGCTACGAGCAGTACTTC. Amino acid sequence: CASSLGVGGYEQYF.

The rearrangement links TRBV9 to TRBJ2-1; 16 bases are a match to TRBD2. The CDR3 has 19 amino acids. Per the germline V gene, CDR1 is SGDLS and CDR2 is YYNGEE. The J segment lost 6 bases and the V segment lost 3 bases, leaving 12 bases of the junction unmatched. CDR3 amino acids: CASSGALGTSGRAFNEQFF. In nucleotides, the CDR3 is TGTGCCAGCAGCGGCGCACTGGGGACTAGCGGGAGGGCCTTCAATGAGCAGTTCTTC.

This clone was detected a few times. The V gene is TRBV19, the J gene TRBJ1-6, with 9 bases identical to TRBD1. The CDR3 loop spans 14 amino acids. The germline V gene has CDR1 LNHDA and CDR2 SQIVND (reference sequence). V shed 5 bases and J 7 bases; nucleotides not matched to a gene: 3. The CDR3 DNA is TGTGCCAGTAGTCAAGGACAGGGGAATTCACCCCTCCACTTT. This codes for CASSQGQGNSPLHF.

The chain carries TRBV28 and TRBJ2-1; the match to TRBD1 covers 7 bases. J was trimmed by 13 bases and V by 6 bases; bases with no gene match: 9. Germline CDR1 MDHEN, CDR2 SYDVKM. The CDR3 runs to 12 residues. CDR3 DNA: TGTGCCAGCAGCCGGAACAGGGGATATCAGTTCTTC. It codes for CASSRNRGYQFF.

The sample holds a few counts of this clone. The junction does not match germline at one end; this may be a read error. The rearrangement uses TRBV7-9 and TRBJ2-7; perhaps TRBD1 as D (7 bases). Germline values: CDR1 SEHNR, CDR2 FQNEAQ (reference sequence). The CDR3 runs to 16 residues. The CDR3 coding sequence is TGTTCCAGCAGCCCATTGGACAGGACTATGGCCTACGAGCAGTACTTC. This gives the protein CSSSPLDRTMAYEQYF.

This clone appeared once. The CDR3 DNA reads as TGTGCCAGCAGTTTATTGCGGGGGAGGAACACTGAAGCTTTCTTT. Residues: CASSLLRGRNTEAFF. The genes are TRBV28 and TRBJ1-1, with D tentatively TRBD1 (5 bases). This CDR3 has 15 residues. CDR1 is MDHEN and CDR2 is SYDVKM in the germline V gene. The V and J ends lost 1 base and 1 base respectively, with 10 bases between them.

With respect to this clone: The junction departs from germline at one end; a sequencing error may be responsible. The rearrangement uses TRBV4-3 and TRBJ2-1; 9 nucleotides match TRBD2. The CDR3 runs to 16 residues. Germline V gene lookup returns CDR1 LGHNA and CDR2 YSLEER. DNA for the CDR3: TGCTCCAGCAGCCAAGGGTTAGCGGGAGTAACGAATGAGCAGTTCTTC. Its protein product is CSSSQGLAGVTNEQFF.

This clone was seen more than once but under ten times. V gene TRBV6-1 combines with J gene TRBJ1-6; 8 bases match TRBD1. Trimming removed 5 bases from V and 10 bases from J; junction bases left unmatched: 7. The CDR3 runs to 14 residues. Germline V gene data show CDR1 as MNHNS and CDR2 as SASEGT. CDR3 protein: CASSSDRGASPLHF. The CDR3 region has the DNA TGTGCCAGCAGTTCAGACAGGGGTGCCTCACCCCTCCACTTT.

The chain couples TRBV6-6 to TRBJ2-5; 9 nucleotides agree with TRBD1. CDR3 length: 14 residues. CDR1 MNHNY and CDR2 SVGAGI come from the germline V gene (reference sequence). Losses at the gene ends were 9 bases for V and 5 bases for J; bases not matched to a gene: 10. The CDR3 nucleotides read TGTGCCAGTGTCCGGGACAGGGTCGAGGAGACCCAGTACTTC. It is translated as CASVRDRVEETQYF.

This chain connects TRBV28 to TRBJ2-5; possibly TRBD1 for D (6 bases). The J call may be wrong; the DNA end is better matched by TRBJ2-7. The germline V gene encodes CDR1 MDHEN and CDR2 SYDVKM. The CDR3 extends over 14 amino acids. The CDR3 region is CASNPPGQIYEQYF. In DNA form, the CDR3 reads TGTGCCAGCAACCCCCCGGGACAAATCTACGAGCAGTACTTC.